This T cell receptor beta chain was observed in a study of T cell changes during pregnancy in multiple sclerosis. Clones were read by immunoSEQ multiplex PCR, and TCRdb kept only the in-frame ones, dropping some. In the table there are about 72,000 clones, 91% of which are singletons. The TCR was taken from a female donor with multiple sclerosis, enrolled in a pregnancy study. The source material was peripheral blood, sampled in the second trimester of pregnancy.

The CDR3 loop reads CASSDRGVKNTEAFF. For the CDR3, the DNA is TGTGCCAGCTCGGACAGGGGGGTTAAAAACACTGAAGCTTTCTTT. The rearrangement uses TRBV6-1 and TRBJ1-1; 10 bases are shared with TRBD1. V shed 8 bases, J shed 2 bases, and the junction held 8 bases outside the gene matches. CDR1 is MNHNS, CDR2 SASEGT, per germline. The CDR3 has 15 amino acids.